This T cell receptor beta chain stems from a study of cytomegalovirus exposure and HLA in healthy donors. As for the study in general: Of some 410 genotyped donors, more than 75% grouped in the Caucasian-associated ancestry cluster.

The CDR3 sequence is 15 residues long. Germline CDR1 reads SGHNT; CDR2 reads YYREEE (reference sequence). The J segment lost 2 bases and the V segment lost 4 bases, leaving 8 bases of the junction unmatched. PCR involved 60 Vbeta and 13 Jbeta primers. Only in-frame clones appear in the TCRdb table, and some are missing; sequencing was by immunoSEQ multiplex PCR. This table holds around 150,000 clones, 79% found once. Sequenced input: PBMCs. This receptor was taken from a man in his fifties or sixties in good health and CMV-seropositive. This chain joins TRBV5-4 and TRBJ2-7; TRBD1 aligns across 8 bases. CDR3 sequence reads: CASSPGQGVAYEQYF. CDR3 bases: TGTGCCAGCAGCCCTGGACAGGGTGTCGCCTACGAGCAGTACTTC. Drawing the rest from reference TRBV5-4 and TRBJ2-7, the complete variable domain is ETGVTQSPTHLIKTRGQQVTLRCSSQSGHNTVSWYQQALGQGPQFIFQYYREEENGRGNFPPRFSGLQFPNYSSELNVNALELDDSALYLCASSPGQGVAYEQYFGPGTRLTVT.